Following are 17 T cell receptor beta chains from one sample sequenced in a study of OX40 agonist ivuxolimab in advanced cancers. Here immunoSEQ multiplex PCR was the method, and the copy in TCRdb shows in-frame clones only, minus some. The repertoire holds roughly 110,000 clones, with approximately 89% as singletons. The material sequenced was CD4+ or CD8+ T cells sorted from blood, taken in a trial of the OX40 agonist ivuxolimab. The source is an adult with an advanced solid tumor such as melanoma, head and neck, liver or kidney cancer.

In its sample, this clone was seen once. The chain couples TRBV5-1 to TRBJ1-2, with D maybe TRBD1 (6 bases). Trimming cost V 4 bases and J 4 bases, with 11 bases left between them. Germline V gene sequence: CDR1 SGHRS, CDR2 YFSETQ. This CDR3 is built from 13 residues. The CDR3 nucleotides are TGCGCCAGCAGCCCCGGACAGAGCTATGGCTACACCTTC. As protein: CASSPGQSYGYTF.

The V call is TRBV28, the J call TRBJ2-3; possibly TRBD1 for D (5 bases). CDR3 length: 16 amino acids. Germline V gene sequence: CDR1 MDHEN, CDR2 SYDVKM. Between the trimmed V and J ends, which lost 7 bases and 2 bases, there was a span of 19 bases. The CDR3 sequence: CASKGQRTTHTDTQYF. The CDR3 DNA sequence: TGTGCCAGCAAGGGGCAACGGACCACACACACAGATACGCAGTATTTT.

This chain uses TRBV5-1 with TRBJ1-1; TRBD1 agrees at 7 bases. The V segment lost 1 base and the J segment 4 bases; nucleotides outside the gene matches: 4. CDR1 SGHRS and CDR2 YFSETQ come from the germline V gene. The length of the CDR3 is 14 residues. The CDR3, as DNA: TGCGCCAGCAGCTTGCAGCAGGGGGGCACTGAAGCTTTCTTT. This translates into CASSLQQGGTEAFF.

This chain joins TRBV10-1 and TRBJ1-1, with unresolved D. The CDR3 spans 13 residues. Germline-derived CDR1 and CDR2 are WNHNN and SYGVQD (reference sequence). V shed 1 base and J shed 4 bases, with 7 bases lying between them. The CDR3 region has the DNA TGCGCCAGCAGTGAGTATGTGGGCACTGAAGCTTTCTTT. Encoded protein: CASSEYVGTEAFF.

The chain carries TRBV2 and TRBJ2-1, with 8 bases identical to TRBD2. The CDR3 has 14 amino acids. Germline CDR1 SNHLY, CDR2 FYNNEI. Unmatched junction bases numbered 13, after V lost 6 bases and J lost 12 bases. The CDR3, as DNA: TGTGCCAGCAGGGTCGGGCTAGCGGGCTCCGGGCAGTTCTTC. Translating it yields CASRVGLAGSGQFF.

The chain couples TRBV28 to TRBJ1-5, with D tentatively TRBD1 (6 bases). The CDR3 length is 17 residues. Germline CDR1 reads MDHEN; CDR2 reads SYDVKM. With 6 bases removed from V and 1 base from J, the gap between germline ends came to 19 bases. In nucleotides, the CDR3 is TGTGCCAGCAGCAGGGGACAACTTGGTGTGAGCAATCAGCCCCAGCATTTT. Residues: CASSRGQLGVSNQPQHF.

This clone was counted only a few times. The rearrangement joins TRBV19 to TRBJ1-2; 9 nucleotides align to TRBD1. The germline CDR1 and CDR2 sequences are LNHDA and SQIVND (reference sequence). Trimming took 6 bases from V and 5 from J; bases not matched to a gene: 10. CDR3 size: 15 residues. This CDR3 reads CASRGRQGDQYGYTF. CDR3 DNA sequence: TGTGCCAGTAGGGGAAGACAGGGGGACCAATATGGCTACACCTTC.

J is TRBJ2-1 and V is TRBV27, with 9 bases identical to TRBD2. Germline loops: CDR1 MNHEY, CDR2 SMNVEV (reference sequence). The CDR3 sequence is 14 residues long. V was pared by 10 bases and J by 3 bases, with 7 bases of the junction left unmatched. This chain's CDR3 is CATSSGTFYNEQFF. The CDR3 coding sequence is TGTGCCACCTCTAGCGGGACTTTCTACAATGAGCAGTTCTTC.

This chain joins TRBV7-8 and TRBJ1-5; D not resolved. CDR1 is SGHVS, CDR2 FQNEAQ, per germline. This CDR3 is 15 amino acids long. Trimming stripped 1 base from V and 1 base from J, with 8 bases between. CDR3 DNA sequence: TGTGCCAGCAGCTTAGTACCGTCCAGCAATCAGCCCCAGCATTTT. The encoded protein is CASSLVPSSNQPQHF.

The chain has TRBV29-1 and TRBJ2-7; tentatively, D is TRBD1 (6 bases). The germline V and J ends were trimmed by 7 bases and 4 bases, with 23 bases remaining between them. The CDR3 is 15 amino acids. Per germline, CDR1 SQVTM and CDR2 ANQGSEA. CDR3 bases: TGCAGCGCCTACTTGAAGGGGGTGAACTCTTACGAGCAGTACTTC. The encoded protein is CSAYLKGVNSYEQYF.

The chain recombines TRBV7-2 with TRBJ2-3; D is unclear. Germline CDR1 and CDR2: SGHTA and FQGNSA. The V end lost 5 bases, the J end lost 2 bases, and 8 bases lay between the germline ends. This CDR3 contains 13 residues. The CDR3 protein is CASSPLNTDTQYF. The CDR3 nucleotides read TGTGCCAGCAGCCCCCTGAACACAGATACGCAGTATTTT.

This clone was recorded once. The chain couples TRBV5-4 to TRBJ2-7, with a weak D call TRBD2 (7 bases). Germline CDR1 is SGHNT and CDR2 is YYREEE (reference sequence). The ends were cut back, 4 bases at V and 2 bases at J, with 13 bases in the middle. The CDR3 is 14 residues long. CDR3 loop: CASSMGRGPYEQYF. The CDR3 region has the DNA TGTGCCAGCAGCATGGGGCGGGGGCCCTACGAGCAGTACTTC.

This clone was recorded only once. The gene calls are TRBV30 and TRBJ1-5, with a weak D call TRBD1 (5 bases). The CDR3 covers 14 residues. The V end was cut by 0 bases, the J end by 3 bases, with 9 bases between. CDR1 is GTSNPN and CDR2 is SVGIG in the germline V gene (reference sequence). The CDR3 spells CAWSVGTFNQPQHF. The CDR3 DNA reads as TGTGCCTGGAGTGTGGGGACCTTCAATCAGCCCCAGCATTTT.

This clone is a singleton in its sample. The chain combines TRBV14 with TRBJ1-6; the D is unclear. CDR3 length equals 16 residues. With 4 bases removed from V and 7 bases from J, the gap between germline ends came to 17 bases. Germline-derived CDR1 and CDR2 are SGHDN and FVKESK. The DNA of the CDR3 is TGTGCCAGCAGCCCCCACCTACGAACAGAAAATTCACCCCTCCACTTT. Translation gives CASSPHLRTENSPLHF.

J is TRBJ2-7 and V is TRBV11-2; no definite D call. CDR1 and CDR2 from the germline V gene are SGHAT and FQNNGV. This CDR3 spans 14 amino acids. Trimming cost V 3 bases and J 0 bases, with 9 bases left between them. CDR3 sequence (DNA): TGTGCCAGCAGCTTCGGCGTAGGCTCCTACGAGCAGTACTTC. It is translated as CASSFGVGSYEQYF.

This rearrangement joins TRBV28 to TRBJ2-1; 15 bases fit TRBD2. Germline values: CDR1 MDHEN, CDR2 SYDVKM. V lost 7 bases, J lost 0 bases, and 10 bases stayed unmatched. The CDR3 spans 19 residues. The CDR3, as DNA: TGTGCCAGCACTCTGGCGGGACTAGCGGGAGGTAGCTCCTACAATGAGCAGTTCTTC. Its translation: CASTLAGLAGGSSYNEQFF.

The J gene is TRBJ2-1, the V gene TRBV4-3, with 9 bases fitting TRBD2. The junction had 6 bases not matched to a gene; V was cut back by 0 bases and J by 6 bases. Germline V lookup: CDR1 LGHNA, CDR2 YSLEER. This CDR3 has 16 amino acids. The CDR3 reads CASSQEPAGGPNEQFF. CDR3 nucleotides: TGCGCCAGCAGCCAAGAGCCGGCGGGAGGGCCCAATGAGCAGTTCTTC.